This TCR beta chain stems from a study of blood T cell repertoires in COVID-19. Study-level information: Both acute and convalescent COVID-19 samples were obtained from the United States, Italy and Spain. From T cells, B-cell-depleted T cells, or PBMCs came the material, which was cDNA or gDNA.

Study processing details: The assay estimated nucleated cells by amplifying reference gene primers. The data were produced by immunoSEQ multiplex PCR, yet TCRdb's version contains in-frame clones alone and is incomplete. D and trimming were read from the DNA, whereas the V and J calls and clone size are those reported in that table. The sample lists approximately 100,000 clones, 85% seen once, with about 1.8% in the top ten. Trimming at V came to 0 bases and at J to 5 bases, leaving 11 bases not matched to a gene. This CDR3 has 16 amino acids. Germline CDR1 reads SGHRS; CDR2 reads YFSETQ. Sequencing used peripheral blood. The V and J genes are TRBV5-1 and TRBJ2-7; 7 nucleotides agree with TRBD1. The clonotype originates from an older woman with active or convalescent COVID-19. For the CDR3, the DNA is TGCGCCAGCAGCTTGGTCCACAGGGGCTCGTTTCACGAGCAGTACTTC. Amino acids: CASSLVHRGSFHEQYF. The entire variable domain, with the rest obtained from reference TRBV5-1 and TRBJ2-7, is as follows: KAGVTQTPRYLIKTRGQQVTLSCSPISGHRSVSWYQQTPGQGLQFLFEYFSETQRNKGNFPGRFSGRQFSNSRSEMNVSTLELGDSALYLCASSLVHRGSFHEQYFGPGTRLTVT.